The present T cell receptor (beta chain) was sequenced within a study of technical replicates of blood from several donors. Germline-derived CDR1 and CDR2 are SGHNT and YENEEA. CDR3 length: 14 amino acids. The germline V and J ends were trimmed by 2 bases and 0 bases, with 8 bases remaining between them. TCRdb keeps only in-frame clones here, not all; method: immunoSEQ multiplex PCR. The repertoire holds more than 65,000 clones, with approximately 97% as singletons. Sequenced input: T cells isolated from PBMCs. This rearrangement joins TRBV11-3 to TRBJ2-7; TRBD1 might be the D (5 bases). The sequence came from a human donor in good health. The CDR3 protein is CASSLSDSSYEQYF. CDR3 sequence (DNA): TGTGCCAGCAGCTTAAGTGACAGCTCCTACGAGCAGTACTTC.